This TCR beta chain is from a study of type 1 and type 2 diabetes patients. The ends lost 4 bases at V and 8 bases at J; junction bases unmatched: 3. From germline, CDR1 is DFQATT and CDR2 SNEGSKA (reference sequence). The CDR3 is 12 residues long. General study findings and limits: Type 2 diabetes and control samples shared highly correlated V and J usage, averaging roughly 0.97.

Amplification started from genomic DNA. Amplification of the beta chain CDR3 used 30 forward and 13 reverse multiplex primers. TCRdb recomputed calls from the multiplex PCR reads with MiXCR, one row per CDR3 protein. The sample has approximately 260,000 distinct CDR3 sequences, 47% seen once. On this clonotype itself: Its antigen is unidentified.

Standard classification criteria confirmed type 1 or type 2 diabetes in all patients. Ten milliliters of peripheral blood were drawn from each donor. This TCR derives from a young man with type 2 diabetes. The chain uses TRBV20-1 and TRBJ1-3, with 9 nucleotides matching TRBD1. Sequencing used peripheral blood mononuclear cells (PBMCs). The CDR3 nucleotides are TGCAGTGCTACTACAGGGGGCGACACCATATATTTT. Its translation: CSATTGGDTIYF.